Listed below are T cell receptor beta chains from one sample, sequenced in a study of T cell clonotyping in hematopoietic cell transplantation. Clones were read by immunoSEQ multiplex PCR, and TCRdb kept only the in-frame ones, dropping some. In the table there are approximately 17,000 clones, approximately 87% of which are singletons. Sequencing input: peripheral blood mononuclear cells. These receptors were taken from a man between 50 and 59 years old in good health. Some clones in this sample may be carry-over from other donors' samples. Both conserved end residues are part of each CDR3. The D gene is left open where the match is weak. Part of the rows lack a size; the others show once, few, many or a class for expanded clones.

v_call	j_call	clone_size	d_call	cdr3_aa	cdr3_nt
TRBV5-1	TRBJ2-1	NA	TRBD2	CASSLATSGGTEQFF	TGCGCCAGCAGCTTGGCCACTAGCGGGGGTACCGAGCAGTTCTTC
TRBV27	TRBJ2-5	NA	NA	CASSSRGTQETQYF	TGTGCCAGCAGTTCGCGGGGAACCCAAGAGACCCAGTACTTC
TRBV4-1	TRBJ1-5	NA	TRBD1	CASSQQGEQPQHF	TGCGCCAGCAGCCAACAGGGGGAGCAGCCCCAGCATTTT
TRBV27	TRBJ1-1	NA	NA	CASSLSTGTEAFF	TGTGCCAGCAGTTTGTCGACCGGCACTGAAGCTTTCTTT
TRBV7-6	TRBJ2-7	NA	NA	CASSPLVIDEQYF	TGTGCCAGCAGCCCACTAGTCATCGACGAGCAGTACTTC
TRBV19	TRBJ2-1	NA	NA	CASSIGEEQFF	TGTGCCAGTAGTATTGGGGAGGAGCAGTTCTTC
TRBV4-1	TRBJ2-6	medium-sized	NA	CASRKSDLSSGANVLTF	TGCGCCAGCAGAAAGTCGGACCTAAGCTCTGGGGCCAACGTCCTGACTTTC
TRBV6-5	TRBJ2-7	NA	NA	CASSYTTAPYEQYF	TGTGCCAGCAGTTACACGACAGCGCCCTACGAGCAGTACTTC
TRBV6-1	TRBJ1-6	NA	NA	CASSEQGTSPLHF	TGTGCCAGCAGTGAACAGGGGACTTCACCCCTCCACTTT
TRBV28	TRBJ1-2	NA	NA	CASSLHPGADYGYTF	TGTGCCAGCAGTTTACACCCCGGCGCAGACTATGGCTACACCTTC
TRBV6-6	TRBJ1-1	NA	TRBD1	CASSYSGQVNTEAFF	TGTGCCAGCAGTTACTCAGGACAGGTGAACACTGAAGCTTTCTTT
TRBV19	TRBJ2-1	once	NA	CASSNRRGVIYNEQFF	TGTGCCAGTAGTAACCGGCGGGGAGTAATCTACAATGAGCAGTTCTTC
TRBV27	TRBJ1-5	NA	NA	CASSEPGNQPQHF	TGTGCCAGCAGTGAACCGGGCAATCAGCCCCAGCATTTT
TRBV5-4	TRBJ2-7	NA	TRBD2	CASSLGLASGLITEEYF	TGTGCCAGCAGCTTGGGGCTTGCTAGCGGGCTCATTACGGAAGAGTACTTC
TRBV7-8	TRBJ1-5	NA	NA	CASSSDRTNQPQHF	TGTGCCAGCAGCTCAGACAGAACTAATCAGCCCCAGCATTTT
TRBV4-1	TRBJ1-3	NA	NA	CASSQDSAVSSGNTIYF	TGCGCCAGCAGCCAAGATAGCGCCGTAAGCTCTGGAAACACCATATATTTT
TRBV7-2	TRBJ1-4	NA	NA	CASSLQGDEKLFF	TGTGCCAGCAGCTTACAGGGCGATGAAAAACTGTTTTTT
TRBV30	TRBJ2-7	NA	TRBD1	CAWGGQGREQYF	TGTGCCTGGGGGGGACAGGGTCGCGAGCAGTACTTC
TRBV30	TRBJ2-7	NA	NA	CAWSRPYEQYF	TGTGCCTGGAGCCGACCCTACGAGCAGTACTTC
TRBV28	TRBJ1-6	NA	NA	CASSFRGRNSPLHF	TGTGCCAGCAGTTTCCGGGGCCGTAATTCACCCCTCCACTTT
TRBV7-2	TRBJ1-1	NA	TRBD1	CASSFDREGTEAFF	TGTGCCAGCAGCTTCGACAGGGAGGGCACTGAAGCTTTCTTT
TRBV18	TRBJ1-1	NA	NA	CASSRGKQNMNTEAFF	TGTGCCAGCTCCCGTGGAAAGCAAAACATGAACACTGAAGCTTTCTTT
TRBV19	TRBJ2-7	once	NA	CASSTRSPPYEQYF	TGTGCCAGTAGTACCAGGTCCCCTCCCTACGAGCAGTACTTC
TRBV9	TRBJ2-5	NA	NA	CASSAFEGPGETQYF	TGTGCCAGCAGTGCCTTTGAGGGGCCGGGAGAGACCCAGTACTTC
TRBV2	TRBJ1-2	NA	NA	CASSSGTVSGYTF	TGTGCCAGCAGCTCGGGGACCGTCTCGGGCTACACCTTC
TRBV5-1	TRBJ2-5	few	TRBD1	CASSSDRGQGETQYF	TGCGCCAGCAGCTCGGACAGGGGGCAGGGGGAGACCCAGTACTTC
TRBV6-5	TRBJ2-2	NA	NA	CASSWQDGAGELFF	TGTGCCAGCAGTTGGCAGGACGGGGCCGGGGAGCTGTTTTTT
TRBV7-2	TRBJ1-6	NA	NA	CASSFRGSYNSPLHF	TGTGCCAGCAGCTTCAGGGGTTCCTATAATTCACCCCTCCACTTT
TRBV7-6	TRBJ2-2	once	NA	CASSRTSPGELFF	TGTGCCAGCAGCCGAACGAGCCCCGGGGAGCTGTTTTTT
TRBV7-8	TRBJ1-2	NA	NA	CASSHGRNYGYTF	TGTGCCAGCAGTCACGGGCGGAACTATGGCTACACCTTC
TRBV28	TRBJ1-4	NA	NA	CASSPPSRVFEKLFF	TGTGCCAGCTCTCCCCCCTCAAGGGTCTTTGAAAAACTGTTTTTT
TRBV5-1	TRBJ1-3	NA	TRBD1	CASSSWTGGAETSGNTIYF	TGCGCCAGCAGCTCGTGGACAGGGGGCGCAGAGACCTCTGGAAACACCATATATTTT
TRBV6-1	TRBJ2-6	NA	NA	CASRDGGSGANVLTF	TGTGCCAGCAGGGACGGGGGCTCTGGGGCCAACGTCCTGACTTTC
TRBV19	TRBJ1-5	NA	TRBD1	CASSREQGGSGYSNQPQHF	TGTGCCAGTAGTAGGGAACAGGGGGGGTCGGGTTATAGCAATCAGCCCCAGCATTTT
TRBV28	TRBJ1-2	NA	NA	CASLTETYGYTF	TGTGCCAGCTTAACAGAAACCTATGGCTACACCTTC
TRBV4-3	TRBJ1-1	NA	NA	CASSQADTGITEAFF	TGCGCCAGCAGCCAGGCAGATACAGGGATCACTGAAGCTTTCTTT